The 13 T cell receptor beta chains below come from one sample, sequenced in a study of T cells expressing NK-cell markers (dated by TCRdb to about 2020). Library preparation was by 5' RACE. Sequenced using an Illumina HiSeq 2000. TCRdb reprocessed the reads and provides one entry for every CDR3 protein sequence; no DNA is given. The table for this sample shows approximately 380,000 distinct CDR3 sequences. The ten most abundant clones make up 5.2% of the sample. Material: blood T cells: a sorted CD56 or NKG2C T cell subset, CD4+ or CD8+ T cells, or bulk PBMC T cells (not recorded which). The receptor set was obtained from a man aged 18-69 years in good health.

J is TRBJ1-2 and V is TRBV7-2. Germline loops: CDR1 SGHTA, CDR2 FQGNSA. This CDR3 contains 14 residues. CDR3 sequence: CASSLEAGPNGYTF.

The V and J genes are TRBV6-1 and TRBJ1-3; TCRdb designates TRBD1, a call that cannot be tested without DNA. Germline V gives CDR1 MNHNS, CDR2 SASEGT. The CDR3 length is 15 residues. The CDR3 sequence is CASSPRQVSGNTIYF.

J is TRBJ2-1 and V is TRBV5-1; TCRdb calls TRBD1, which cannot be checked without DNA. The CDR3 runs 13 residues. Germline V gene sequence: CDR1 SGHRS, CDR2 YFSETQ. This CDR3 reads CASSLQGRDEQFF.

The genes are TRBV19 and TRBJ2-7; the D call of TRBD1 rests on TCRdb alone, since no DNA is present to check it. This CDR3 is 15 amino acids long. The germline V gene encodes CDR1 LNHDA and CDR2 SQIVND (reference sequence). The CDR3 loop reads CASSESGQGRYEQYF.

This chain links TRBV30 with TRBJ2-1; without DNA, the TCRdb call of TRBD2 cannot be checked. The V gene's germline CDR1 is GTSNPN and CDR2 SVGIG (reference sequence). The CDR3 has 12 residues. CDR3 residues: CACCQLVDEQFF.

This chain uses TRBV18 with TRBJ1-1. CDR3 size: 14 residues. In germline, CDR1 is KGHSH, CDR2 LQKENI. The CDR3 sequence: CASSREDMNTEAFF.

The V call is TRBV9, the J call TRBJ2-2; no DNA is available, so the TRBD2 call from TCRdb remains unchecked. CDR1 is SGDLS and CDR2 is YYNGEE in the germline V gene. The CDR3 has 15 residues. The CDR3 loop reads CASSGMGRAAGELFF.

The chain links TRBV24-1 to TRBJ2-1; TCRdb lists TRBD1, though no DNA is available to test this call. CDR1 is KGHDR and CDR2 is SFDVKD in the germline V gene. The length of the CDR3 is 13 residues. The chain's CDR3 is CATRRTGSNEQFF.

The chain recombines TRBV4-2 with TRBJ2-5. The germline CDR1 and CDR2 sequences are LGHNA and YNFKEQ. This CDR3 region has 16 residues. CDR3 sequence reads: CASSQESEGYQETQYF.

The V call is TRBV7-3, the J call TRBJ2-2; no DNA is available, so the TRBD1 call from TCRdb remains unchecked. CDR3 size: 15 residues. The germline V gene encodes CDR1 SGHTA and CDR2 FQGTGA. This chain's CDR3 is CASRERTGNTGELFF.

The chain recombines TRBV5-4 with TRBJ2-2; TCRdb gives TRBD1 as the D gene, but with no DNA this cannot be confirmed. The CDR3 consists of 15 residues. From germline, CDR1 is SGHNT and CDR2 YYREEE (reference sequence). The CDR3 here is CASSLAGVPAGELFF. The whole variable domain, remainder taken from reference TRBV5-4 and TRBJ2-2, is ETGVTQSPTHLIKTRGQQVTLRCSSQSGHNTVSWYQQALGQGPQFIFQYYREEENGRGNFPPRFSGLQFPNYSSELNVNALELDDSALYLCASSLAGVPAGELFFGEGSRLTVL.

The CDR3 is CASSRRSSSYNEQFF. This rearrangement joins TRBV28 to TRBJ2-1. The CDR3 runs to 15 residues. Germline CDR1 MDHEN, CDR2 SYDVKM.

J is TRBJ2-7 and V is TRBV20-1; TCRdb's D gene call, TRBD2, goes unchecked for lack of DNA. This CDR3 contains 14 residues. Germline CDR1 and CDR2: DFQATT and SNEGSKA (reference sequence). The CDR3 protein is CSAVYSGGVYEQYF.